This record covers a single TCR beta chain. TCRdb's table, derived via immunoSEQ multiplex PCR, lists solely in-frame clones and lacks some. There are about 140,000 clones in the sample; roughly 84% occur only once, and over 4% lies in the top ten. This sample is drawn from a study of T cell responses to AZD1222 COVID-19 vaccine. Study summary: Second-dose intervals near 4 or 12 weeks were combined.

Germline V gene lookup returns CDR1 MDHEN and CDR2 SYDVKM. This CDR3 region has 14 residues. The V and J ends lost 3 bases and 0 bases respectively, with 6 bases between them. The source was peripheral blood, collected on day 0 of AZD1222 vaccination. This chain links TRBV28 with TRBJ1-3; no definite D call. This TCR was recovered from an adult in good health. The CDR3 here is CASSLESSGNTIYF. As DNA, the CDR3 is TGTGCCAGCAGTTTGGAGAGCTCTGGAAACACCATATATTTT.